A single sample is the source of the 20 T cell receptor beta chains below, sequenced in a study of CD8 T cells in ankylosing spondylitis. TCRdb re-derived calls from the 5' RACE reads in MiXCR, one entry per CDR3 protein. This sample has about 36,000 distinct CDR3 sequences; around an eighth occur once, and the top ten carry roughly 32%. Sample: synovial fluid, either unsorted or a sorted T cell fraction (not recorded which). The receptors come from a male donor with ankylosing spondylitis.

The chain couples TRBV9 to TRBJ1-2; the D is unclear. Germline V lookup: CDR1 SGDLS, CDR2 YYNGEE. The CDR3 length is 14 residues. Trimming cost V 5 bases and J 5 bases, with 16 bases left between them. The DNA of the CDR3 is TGTGCCAGCAGTAGGACGGAGGGCTGGTATGGCTACACCTTC. Translation: CASSRTEGWYGYTF.

V gene TRBV6-2 or TRBV6-3 combines with J gene TRBJ2-2; D remains unclear. V dropped 7 bases and J dropped 3 bases, with 12 bases sitting between them. The CDR3 consists of 14 residues. Germline V gene sequence: CDR1 MNHEY, CDR2 SVGEGT. This CDR3 is CASKGSPDTGELFF. In DNA form, the CDR3 reads TGTGCCAGCAAGGGCTCTCCGGACACCGGGGAGCTGTTTTTT.

This clonotype has more than one count but fewer than ten. The CDR3 coding sequence is TGCAGTGCTAGAGAGGCTAGCGGGGGACCATTAACCTACGAGCAGTACTTC. This translates into CSAREASGGPLTYEQYF. The rearrangement uses TRBV20-1 and TRBJ2-7; TRBD2 aligns across 10 bases. V gave up 0 bases and J gave up 2 bases; unmatched junction bases: 10. The CDR3 sequence is 17 residues long. Germline-derived CDR1 and CDR2 are DFQATT and SNEGSKA (reference sequence).

The V gene is TRBV6-2 or TRBV6-3, the J gene TRBJ2-5; 8 bases are a match to TRBD1. The CDR3 length is 12 residues. The germline CDR1 and CDR2 sequences are MNHEY and SVGEGT. V shed 9 bases, J shed 3 bases, and the junction held 3 bases outside the gene matches. The CDR3 is CASRTGKETQYF. CDR3 DNA sequence: TGTGCCAGTCGGACAGGGAAAGAGACCCAGTACTTC.

This clonotype came up many times. The rearrangement joins TRBV27 to TRBJ1-1, with TRBD1 matching over 7 bases. V lost 9 bases and J lost 6; bases outside the gene matches: 7. This CDR3 region has 12 residues. CDR1 and CDR2 (germline): MNHEY, SMNVEV (reference sequence). The CDR3 nucleotides read TGTGCCAGTCAGACAGGGCCATCTGAAGCTTTCTTT. Encoded protein: CASQTGPSEAFF.

The chain employs TRBV28 and TRBJ2-7; D gene unclear. Trimming took 7 bases from V and 5 from J, leaving 15 bases between them. The CDR3 totals 13 residues. Germline V gives CDR1 MDHEN, CDR2 SYDVKM. The CDR3 DNA sequence: TGTGCCAGCAATTATGGGGAAGGAGACGAGCAGTACTTC. This codes for CASNYGEGDEQYF. Full variable domain (remainder filled in from reference TRBV28 and TRBJ2-7): DVKVTQSSRYLVKRTGEKVFLECVQDMDHENMFWYRQDPGLGLRLIYFSYDVKMKEKGDIPEGYSVSREKKERFSLILESASTNQTSMYLCASNYGEGDEQYFGPGTRLTVT.

Ten or more counts support this clonotype. CDR3 in DNA: TGTGCCTGGAGTTCTGGCGGGAGAACGGATGAGCAGTTCTTC. It is translated as CAWSSGGRTDEQFF. The chain uses TRBV30 and TRBJ2-1; 7 bases agree with TRBD2. The junction had 9 bases not matched to a gene; V was cut back by 2 bases and J by 8 bases. The germline V gene encodes CDR1 GTSNPN and CDR2 SVGIG (reference sequence). The CDR3 is made up of 14 amino acids.

The CDR3 nucleotides read TGTGCCAGCAGCTTAATGGTGTCAGGGGACTTGACCATATATTTT. Translating it yields CASSLMVSGDLTIYF. The rearrangement joins TRBV7-9 to TRBJ1-3, with a possible D match to TRBD1 (6 bases). This CDR3 is 15 amino acids long. The germline CDR1 and CDR2 sequences are SEHNR and FQNEAQ (reference sequence). Trimming took off 2 bases at V and 10 bases at J, with 18 bases between the two ends.

This clonotype occurred many times. The chain carries TRBV7-9 and TRBJ2-7, with D perhaps TRBD2 (5 bases). V was shortened by 7 bases and J by 0 bases, with 10 bases between the two germline ends. Looked up from germline, CDR1 is SEHNR and CDR2 is FQNEAQ (reference sequence). This CDR3 is built from 13 residues. CDR3 protein: CASTQGGSYEQYF. CDR3 nucleotide sequence: TGTGCCAGCACCCAAGGAGGCTCCTACGAGCAGTACTTC.

This clonotype has at least ten counts. The gene calls are TRBV4-3 and TRBJ2-7; unclear D gene. CDR1 and CDR2 from the germline V gene are LGHNA and YSLEER. The ends were cut back, 2 bases at V and 1 base at J, with 0 bases in the middle. The CDR3 totals 11 residues. The CDR3 DNA sequence: TGCGCCAGCAGCCAATCCTACGAGCAGTACTTC. It codes for CASSQSYEQYF.

The chain couples TRBV5-5 to TRBJ2-5; possible D gene TRBD1, 6 bases. CDR1 is SGHKS and CDR2 is YYEKEE in the germline V gene (reference sequence). The CDR3 totals 14 residues. Trimming took 0 bases from V and 4 from J, leaving 10 bases between them. This chain's CDR3 is CASSLDRAGETQYF. CDR3 coding DNA: TGTGCCAGCAGCTTGGACAGGGCGGGAGAGACCCAGTACTTC.

There are a few counts of this clonotype. The chain links TRBV4-1 to TRBJ2-5, with a weak D call TRBD2 (6 bases). Trimming stripped 0 bases from V and 7 bases from J, with 12 bases between. This CDR3 has 14 amino acids. CDR1 and CDR2 (germline): MGHRA, YSYEKL. The CDR3 spells CASSQDRREATQYF. The CDR3 DNA is TGCGCCAGCAGCCAAGATCGGCGGGAAGCGACCCAGTACTTC.

CDR3 region: CASSWGQGELYEQYF. DNA for the CDR3: TGTGCCAGCAGTTGGGGACAGGGGGAATTGTACGAGCAGTACTTC. This sequence joins TRBV6-5 and TRBJ2-7; 11 bases map to TRBD1. Germline trimming cut 4 bases from V and 4 bases from J; bases unmatched to any gene: 6. CDR1 and CDR2 from the germline V gene are MNHEY and SVGAGI. CDR3 size: 15 residues.

V is TRBV24-1 and J is TRBJ2-7; D unresolved. Per germline, CDR1 KGHDR and CDR2 SFDVKD. Trimming took off 3 bases at V and 4 bases at J, with 12 bases between the two ends. This CDR3 has 14 residues. The CDR3, as DNA: TGTGCCACCAGTGATCAACAAAACCGATACGAGCAGTACTTC. Its protein product is CATSDQQNRYEQYF.

The chain is built from TRBV7-9 and TRBJ1-1; D is unresolved. Trimming pared 5 bases from V and 3 bases from J, leaving 22 bases between. The CDR3 length is 17 residues. Germline lookup yields CDR1 SEHNR and CDR2 FQNEAQ (reference sequence). The CDR3, as DNA: TGTGCCAGCAGCCCCGGTGGCCTTCCGACTTGGGACACTGAAGCTTTCTTT. Amino acid sequence: CASSPGGLPTWDTEAFF. The full variable domain, its missing parts supplied by reference TRBV7-9 and TRBJ1-1, is DTGVSQNPRHKITKRGQNVTFRCDPISEHNRLYWYRQTLGQGPEFLTYFQNEAQLEKSRLLSDRFSAERPKGSFSTLEIQRTEQGDSAMYLCASSPGGLPTWDTEAFFGQGTRLTVV.

This clonotype was counted between two and nine times. The CDR3 region has the DNA TGTGCCAGCAGTTACGGGGCGGGGTGGTCCTACAATGAGCAGTTCTTC. This codes for CASSYGAGWSYNEQFF. The rearrangement uses TRBV6-2 or TRBV6-3 and TRBJ2-1, with D maybe TRBD2 (6 bases). Germline assignment: CDR1 MNHEY and CDR2 SVGEGT. The V gene lost 2 bases and the J gene lost 1 base, with 12 bases spanning the gap. This CDR3 is 16 amino acids long.

V gene TRBV7-2 combines with J gene TRBJ2-3, with D possibly matching TRBD2 (5 bases). V was pared by 3 bases and J by 2 bases, with 12 bases between. This CDR3 region has 15 residues. Looked up from germline, CDR1 is SGHTA and CDR2 is FQGNSA. CDR3 in amino acids: CASSLMGRNTDTQYF. The CDR3 DNA follows: TGTGCCAGCAGCTTGATGGGGAGAAACACAGATACGCAGTATTTT.

Ten or more counts support this clonotype. The rearrangement uses TRBV29-1 and TRBJ2-1; weak D call: TRBD2 (5 bases). This CDR3 is built from 13 residues. Germline lookup yields CDR1 SQVTM and CDR2 ANQGSEA. The ends were cut back, 2 bases at V and 7 bases at J, with 12 bases in the middle. This CDR3 reads CSVETLDSNEQFF. CDR3 nucleotides: TGCAGCGTTGAAACACTAGATTCGAATGAGCAGTTCTTC.

V and J are TRBV4-3 and TRBJ2-6, with TRBD1 matching over 7 bases. The J segment lost 0 bases and the V segment lost 2 bases, leaving 7 bases of the junction unmatched. The length of the CDR3 is 18 residues. Germline CDR1 is LGHNA and CDR2 is YSLEER. In DNA form, the CDR3 reads TGCGCCAGCAGCCAAAACCGACAGGGTCGCTCTGGGGCCAACGTCCTGACTTTC. The encoded protein is CASSQNRQGRSGANVLTF.

This clonotype was seen a few times. The rearrangement links TRBV7-9 to TRBJ2-7, with D perhaps TRBD2 (5 bases). The CDR3 length is 16 residues. Germline V gene sequence: CDR1 SEHNR, CDR2 FQNEAQ (reference sequence). Trimming left V 2 bases short and J 3 bases short, with 17 bases between. The chain's CDR3 is CASSLYIGGLNYEQYF. As DNA, the CDR3 is TGTGCCAGCAGCTTATATATTGGAGGACTGAACTACGAGCAGTACTTC. The variable domain in full, with the rest retrieved from reference TRBV7-9 and TRBJ2-7, is DTGVSQNPRHKITKRGQNVTFRCDPISEHNRLYWYRQTLGQGPEFLTYFQNEAQLEKSRLLSDRFSAERPKGSFSTLEIQRTEQGDSAMYLCASSLYIGGLNYEQYFGPGTRLTVT.